The entry that follows covers one TCR beta chain sequence. Sequencing used immunoSEQ multiplex PCR; TCRdb keeps in-frame clones, though not all of them. The sample consists of under 5,500 clones, about 13% of them appearing once. Germline values: CDR1 MNHEY, CDR2 SMNVEV (reference sequence). CDR3 length: 14 amino acids. V was clipped by 8 bases and J by 3 bases, with 17 bases between them. The sample is drawn from a study of tumour-infiltrating T cells in Burkitt lymphoma. Material for sequencing was tumor tissue. The rearrangement joins TRBV27 to TRBJ2-7; D is unclear. The receptor was isolated from a human donor with Burkitt lymphoma. CDR3 in amino acids: CASGSWQALYEQYF. The CDR3 DNA reads TGTGCCAGCGGTTCGTGGCAGGCACTCTACGAGCAGTACTTC.